This T cell receptor (beta chain) appears in the sequencing data of a study of blood T cells in healthy people across ages. Germline V gene sequence: CDR1 MGHRA, CDR2 YSYEKL. V lost 5 bases, J lost 8 bases, and 15 bases stayed unmatched. This CDR3 region has 17 residues. Each donor's blood draw was 7.5 to 10 milliliters of peripheral blood. This clonotype came up a few times. It was with a sample-barcoded 5' primer and a J-beta primer mix that a second PCR of roughly 7 to 12 cycles was run. Researchers report that a template-switch adaptor with 12 random nucleotides tagged each cDNA molecule. TCRdb reanalysed the 5' RACE reads using MiXCR and keeps one entry per CDR3 protein. The profile shows 800,000 or so distinct CDR3 sequences, around 25% of them singletons. The same sample was also used in a study of T cells of mothers and their children. As reported in that work: Every mother produced more than 8 million TCR beta CDR3 reads, whereas every child provided some 3 million.

Sequenced material: blood. The sequence came from a boy between 5 and 17 years old in good health. The chain combines TRBV4-1 with TRBJ1-4; 9 bases are shared with TRBD1. CDR3 DNA sequence: TGCGCCAGCAGCACCAATGCCGGGACAGGGCTTAAGGAAAAACTGTTTTTT. Translating gives CASSTNAGTGLKEKLFF.